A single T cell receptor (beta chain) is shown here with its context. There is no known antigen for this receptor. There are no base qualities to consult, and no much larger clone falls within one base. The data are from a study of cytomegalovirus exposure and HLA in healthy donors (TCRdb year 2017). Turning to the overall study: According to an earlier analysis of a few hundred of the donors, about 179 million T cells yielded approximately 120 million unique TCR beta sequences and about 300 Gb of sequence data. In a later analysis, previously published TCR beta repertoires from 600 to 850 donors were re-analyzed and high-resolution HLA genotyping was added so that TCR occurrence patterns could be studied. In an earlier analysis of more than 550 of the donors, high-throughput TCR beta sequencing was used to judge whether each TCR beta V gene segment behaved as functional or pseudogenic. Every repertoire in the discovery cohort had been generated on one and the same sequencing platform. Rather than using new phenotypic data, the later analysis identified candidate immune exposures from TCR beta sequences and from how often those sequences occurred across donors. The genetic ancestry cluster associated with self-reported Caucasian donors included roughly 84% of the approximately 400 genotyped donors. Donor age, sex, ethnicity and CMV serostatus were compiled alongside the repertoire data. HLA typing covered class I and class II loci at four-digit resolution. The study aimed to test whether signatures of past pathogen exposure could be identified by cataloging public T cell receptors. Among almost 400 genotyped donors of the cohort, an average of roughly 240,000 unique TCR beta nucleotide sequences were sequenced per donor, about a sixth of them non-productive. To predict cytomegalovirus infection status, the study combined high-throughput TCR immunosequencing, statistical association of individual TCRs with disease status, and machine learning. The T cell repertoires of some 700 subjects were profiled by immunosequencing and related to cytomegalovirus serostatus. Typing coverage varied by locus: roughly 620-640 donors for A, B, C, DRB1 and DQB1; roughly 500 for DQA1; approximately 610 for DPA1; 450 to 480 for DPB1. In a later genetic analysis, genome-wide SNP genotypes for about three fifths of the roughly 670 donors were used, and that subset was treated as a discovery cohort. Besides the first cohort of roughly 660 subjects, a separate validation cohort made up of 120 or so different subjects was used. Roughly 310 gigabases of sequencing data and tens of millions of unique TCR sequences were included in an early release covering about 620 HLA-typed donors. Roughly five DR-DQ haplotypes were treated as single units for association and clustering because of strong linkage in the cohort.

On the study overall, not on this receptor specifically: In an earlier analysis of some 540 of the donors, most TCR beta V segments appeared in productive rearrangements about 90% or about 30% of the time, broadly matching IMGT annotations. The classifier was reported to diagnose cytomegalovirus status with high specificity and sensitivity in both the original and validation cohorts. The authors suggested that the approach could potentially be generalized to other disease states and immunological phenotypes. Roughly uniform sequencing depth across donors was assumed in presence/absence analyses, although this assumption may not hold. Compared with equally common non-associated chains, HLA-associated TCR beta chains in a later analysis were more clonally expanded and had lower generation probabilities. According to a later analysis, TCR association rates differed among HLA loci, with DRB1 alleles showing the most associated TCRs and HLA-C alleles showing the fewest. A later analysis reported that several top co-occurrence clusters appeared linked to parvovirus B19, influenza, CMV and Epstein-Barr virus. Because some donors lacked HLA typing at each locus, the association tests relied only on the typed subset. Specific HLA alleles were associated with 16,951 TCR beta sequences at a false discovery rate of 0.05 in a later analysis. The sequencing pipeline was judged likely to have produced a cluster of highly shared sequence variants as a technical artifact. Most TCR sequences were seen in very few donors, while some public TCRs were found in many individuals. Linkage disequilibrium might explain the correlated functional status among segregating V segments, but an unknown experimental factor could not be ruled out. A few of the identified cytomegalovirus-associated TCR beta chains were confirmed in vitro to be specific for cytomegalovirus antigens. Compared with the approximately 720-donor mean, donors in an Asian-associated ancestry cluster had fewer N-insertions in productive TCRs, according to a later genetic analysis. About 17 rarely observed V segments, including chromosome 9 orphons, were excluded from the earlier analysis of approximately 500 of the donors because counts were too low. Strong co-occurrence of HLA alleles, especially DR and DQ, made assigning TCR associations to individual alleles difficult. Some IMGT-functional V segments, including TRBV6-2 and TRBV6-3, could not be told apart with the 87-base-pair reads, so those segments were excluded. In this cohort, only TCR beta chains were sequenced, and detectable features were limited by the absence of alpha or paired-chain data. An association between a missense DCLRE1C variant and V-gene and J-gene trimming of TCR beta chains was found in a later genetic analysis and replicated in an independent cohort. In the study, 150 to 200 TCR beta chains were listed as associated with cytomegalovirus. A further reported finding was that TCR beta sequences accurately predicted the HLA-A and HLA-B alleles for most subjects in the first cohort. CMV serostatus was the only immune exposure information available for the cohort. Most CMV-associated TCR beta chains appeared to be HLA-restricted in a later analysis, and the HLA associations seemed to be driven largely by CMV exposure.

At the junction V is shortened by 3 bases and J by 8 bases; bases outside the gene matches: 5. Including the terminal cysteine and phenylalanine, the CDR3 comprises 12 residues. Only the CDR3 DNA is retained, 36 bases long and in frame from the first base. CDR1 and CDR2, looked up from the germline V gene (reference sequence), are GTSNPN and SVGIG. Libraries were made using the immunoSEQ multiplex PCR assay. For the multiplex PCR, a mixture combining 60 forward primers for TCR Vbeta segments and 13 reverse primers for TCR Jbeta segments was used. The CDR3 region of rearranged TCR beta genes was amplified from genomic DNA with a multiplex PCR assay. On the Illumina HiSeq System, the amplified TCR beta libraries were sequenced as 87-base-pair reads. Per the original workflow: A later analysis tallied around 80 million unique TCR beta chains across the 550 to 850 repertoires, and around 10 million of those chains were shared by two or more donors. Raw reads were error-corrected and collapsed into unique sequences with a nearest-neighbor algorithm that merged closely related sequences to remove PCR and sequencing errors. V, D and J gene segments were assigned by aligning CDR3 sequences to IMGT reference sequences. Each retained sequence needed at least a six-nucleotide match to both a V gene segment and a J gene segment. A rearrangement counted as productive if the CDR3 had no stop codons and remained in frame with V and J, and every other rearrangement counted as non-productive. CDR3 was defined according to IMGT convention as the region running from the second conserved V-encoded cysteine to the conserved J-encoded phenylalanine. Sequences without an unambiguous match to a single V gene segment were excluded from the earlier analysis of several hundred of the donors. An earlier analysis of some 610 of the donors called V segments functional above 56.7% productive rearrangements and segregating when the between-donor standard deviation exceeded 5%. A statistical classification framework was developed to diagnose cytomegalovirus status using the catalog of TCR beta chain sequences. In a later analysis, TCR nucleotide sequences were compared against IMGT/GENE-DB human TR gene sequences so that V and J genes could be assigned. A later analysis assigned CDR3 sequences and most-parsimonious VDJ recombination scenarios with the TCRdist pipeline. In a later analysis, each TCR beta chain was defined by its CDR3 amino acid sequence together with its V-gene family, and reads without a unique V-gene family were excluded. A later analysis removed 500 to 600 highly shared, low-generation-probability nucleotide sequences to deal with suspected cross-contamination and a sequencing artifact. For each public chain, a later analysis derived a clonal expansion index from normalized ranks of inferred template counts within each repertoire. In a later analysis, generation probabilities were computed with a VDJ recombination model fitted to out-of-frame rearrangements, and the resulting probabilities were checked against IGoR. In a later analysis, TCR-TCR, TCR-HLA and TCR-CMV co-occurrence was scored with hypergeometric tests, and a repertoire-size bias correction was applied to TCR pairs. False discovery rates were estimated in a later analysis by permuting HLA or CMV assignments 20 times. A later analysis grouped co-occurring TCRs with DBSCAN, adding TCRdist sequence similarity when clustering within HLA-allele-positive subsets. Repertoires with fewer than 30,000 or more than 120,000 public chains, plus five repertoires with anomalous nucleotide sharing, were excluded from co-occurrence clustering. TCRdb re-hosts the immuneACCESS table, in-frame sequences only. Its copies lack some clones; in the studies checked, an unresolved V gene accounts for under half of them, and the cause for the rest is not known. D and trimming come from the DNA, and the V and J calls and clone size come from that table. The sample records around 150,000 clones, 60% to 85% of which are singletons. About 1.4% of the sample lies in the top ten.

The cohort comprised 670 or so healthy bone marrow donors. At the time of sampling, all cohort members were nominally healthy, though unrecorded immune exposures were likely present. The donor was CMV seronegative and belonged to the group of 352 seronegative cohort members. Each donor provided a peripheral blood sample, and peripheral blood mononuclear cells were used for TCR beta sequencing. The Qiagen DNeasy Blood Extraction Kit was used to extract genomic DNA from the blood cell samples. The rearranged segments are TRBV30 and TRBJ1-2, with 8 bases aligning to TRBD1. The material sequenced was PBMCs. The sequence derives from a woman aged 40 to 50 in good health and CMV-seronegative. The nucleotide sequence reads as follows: TGTGCCTGGAGCCGGACAGGGATGGGCTACACCTTC. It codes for CAWSRTGMGYTF.